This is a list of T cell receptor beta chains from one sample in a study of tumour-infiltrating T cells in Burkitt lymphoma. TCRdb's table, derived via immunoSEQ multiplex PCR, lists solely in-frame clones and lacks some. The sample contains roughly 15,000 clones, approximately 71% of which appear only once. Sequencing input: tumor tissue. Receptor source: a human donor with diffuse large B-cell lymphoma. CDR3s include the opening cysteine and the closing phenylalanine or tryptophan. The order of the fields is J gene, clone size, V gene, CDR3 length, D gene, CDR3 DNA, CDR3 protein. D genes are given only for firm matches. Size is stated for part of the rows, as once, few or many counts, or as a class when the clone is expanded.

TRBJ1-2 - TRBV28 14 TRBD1 TGTGCCAGCAGTTCCCAGGGGGCGAGCTATGGCTACACCTTC CASSSQGASYGYTF
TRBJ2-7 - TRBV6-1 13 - TGTGCCAGCCAAGTGGCCGGAGACTACGAGCAGTACTTC CASQVAGDYEQYF
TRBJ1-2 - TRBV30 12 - TGTGCCTGGAGGGTGGGGACGAGGGGCTACACCTTC CAWRVGTRGYTF
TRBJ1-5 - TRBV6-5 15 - TGTGCCAGCAGTTCGGCAGGTTATAGCAATCAGCCCCAGCATTTT CASSSAGYSNQPQHF
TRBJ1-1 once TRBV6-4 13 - TGTGCCAGCCCTACAACTGGGGGTACTGAAGCTTTCTTT CASPTTGGTEAFF
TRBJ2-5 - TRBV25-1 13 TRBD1 TGTGCCAGCAGCTGGACAGGGAAAGAGACCCAGTACTTC CASSWTGKETQYF
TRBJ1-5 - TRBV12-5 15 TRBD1 TGTGCTAGTGGTTTCCCCGACAGGGGGAATCAGCCCCAGCATTTT CASGFPDRGNQPQHF
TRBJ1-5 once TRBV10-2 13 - TGCGCCAGCACCGACAGTCTAAATCAGCCCCAGCATTTT CASTDSLNQPQHF
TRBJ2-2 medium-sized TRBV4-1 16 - TGCGCCAGCAGCCAAGTCGTGGGAGGATTTACCGGGGAGCTGTTTTTT CASSQVVGGFTGELFF
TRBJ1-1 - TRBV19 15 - TGTGCCAGTAGGGCTCAATTGGGTATGAACACTGAAGCTTTCTTT CASRAQLGMNTEAFF
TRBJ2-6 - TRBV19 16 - TGTGCCAGTAGTATAGGTGGGACCTCTGGGGCCAACGTCCTGACTTTC CASSIGGTSGANVLTF
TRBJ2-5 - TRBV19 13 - TGTGCCAGTAGTAGGGCAGGGGCTCAGACCCAGTACTTC CASSRAGAQTQYF
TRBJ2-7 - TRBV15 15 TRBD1 TGTGCCACCGGCGGGCAGGGGGAAAGTTCCTACGAGCAGTACTTC CATGGQGESSYEQYF
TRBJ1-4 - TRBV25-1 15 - TGTGCCAGCAGTGAGGGGAACAGCCTTAATGAAAAACTGTTTTTT CASSEGNSLNEKLFF
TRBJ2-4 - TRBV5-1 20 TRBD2 TGCGCCAGCAGCTTCATACCCGGACTAGCGGGAAAACTAGCCAAAAACATTCAGTACTTC CASSFIPGLAGKLAKNIQYF
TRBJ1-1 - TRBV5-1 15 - TGCGCCAGCAGCCCCCCGGCCCCGGGTAGCACTGAAGCTTTCTTT CASSPPAPGSTEAFF
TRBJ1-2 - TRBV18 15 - TGTGCCAGCTCACCACTGCCGGAGCGGGAATATGGCTACACCTTC CASSPLPEREYGYTF
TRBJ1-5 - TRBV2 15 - TGTGCCAGCGGTCAGGGAACAATTAGCAATCAGCCCCAGCATTTT CASGQGTISNQPQHF
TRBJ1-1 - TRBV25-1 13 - TGTGCCAGCAGTGCCCAAATCAACACTGAAGCTTTCTTT CASSAQINTEAFF
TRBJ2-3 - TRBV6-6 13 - TGTGCCAGCAGCGACCGGGGGTGGGATACGCAGTATTTT CASSDRGWDTQYF
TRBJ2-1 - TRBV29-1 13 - TGCAGCGCTATGAGCCAGACGACAGGGAGGGGGTTCTTC CSAMSQTTGRGFF
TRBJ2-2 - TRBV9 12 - TGTGCCAGCAGCGTGTTGCCGAGGGAGCTGTTTTTT CASSVLPRELFF
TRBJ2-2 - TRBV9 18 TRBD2 TGTGCCAGCAGCGTAGTGGGGACTAGCGGGTTGAACACCGGGGAGCTGTTTTTT CASSVVGTSGLNTGELFF
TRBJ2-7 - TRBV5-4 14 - TGTGCCAGCAGCTTGGTAGAGGTGGGGCAGGCTTTGTACTTC CASSLVEVGQALYF
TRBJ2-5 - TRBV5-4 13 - TGTGCCAGCAGCTCCACTACACAAGAGACCCAGTACTTC CASSSTTQETQYF
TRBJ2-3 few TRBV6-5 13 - TGTGCCAGCAGTTACTCCCCGCTCGATACGCAGTATTTT CASSYSPLDTQYF
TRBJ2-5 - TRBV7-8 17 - TGTGCCAGCAGCCCCCCGGATCGGGTGCGGGAAAAAGAGACCCAGTACTTC CASSPPDRVREKETQYF
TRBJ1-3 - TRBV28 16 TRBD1 TGTGCCAGCAGTTTAGGGACAGTCCTCTCTGGAAACACCATATATTTT CASSLGTVLSGNTIYF
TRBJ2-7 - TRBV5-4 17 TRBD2 TGTGCCAGCAGCTTGGTACTAGCGGGACTATTTCCCCACGAGCAGTACTTC CASSLVLAGLFPHEQYF
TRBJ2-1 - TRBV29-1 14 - TGCAGCGTTGAAGGAATAGCTCGGGAAAATGAGCAGTTCTTC CSVEGIARENEQFF
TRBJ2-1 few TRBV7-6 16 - TGTGCCAGCAGCTTAGGACAGCGGGCGTCCTACAATGAGCAGTTCTTC CASSLGQRASYNEQFF
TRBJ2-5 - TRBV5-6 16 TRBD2 TGTGCCAGCAGCGAACCGGGACTAGCGGGAGTAGAGACCCAGTACTTC CASSEPGLAGVETQYF
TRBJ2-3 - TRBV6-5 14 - TGTGCCAGTGGAGAGAAAAATCCCACAGATACGCAGTATTTT CASGEKNPTDTQYF
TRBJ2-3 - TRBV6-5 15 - TGTGCCAGCAGTTACTCGTTAGGGATCACAGATACGCAGTATTTT CASSYSLGITDTQYF
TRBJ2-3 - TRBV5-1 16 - TGCGCCAGCAGCTTGGAGACAGCCCCCGCCACAGATACGCAGTATTTT CASSLETAPATDTQYF
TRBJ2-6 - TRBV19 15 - TGTGCCAGTAGTACGCAGAGCTCTGGGGCCAACGTCCTGACTTTC CASSTQSSGANVLTF
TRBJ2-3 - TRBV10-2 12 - TGCGCCAGCAGCGTTCTTTTGGATACGCAGTATTTT CASSVLLDTQYF
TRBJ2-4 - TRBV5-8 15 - TGTGCCAGCACCTTGACGGGAAGGGGCAAAAACATTCAGTACTTC CASTLTGRGKNIQYF
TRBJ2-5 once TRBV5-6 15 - TGTGCCAGCAGCTTGGGGGACGCAGGCGGGGAGACCCAGTACTTC CASSLGDAGGETQYF
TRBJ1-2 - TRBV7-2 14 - TGTGCCAGCAGCTTAACAGGGTTAAACTATGGCTACACCTTC CASSLTGLNYGYTF
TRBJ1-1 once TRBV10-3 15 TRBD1 TGTGCCATCAGTGTTAGTCAGGGGGCGAGGACTGAAGCTTTCTTT CAISVSQGARTEAFF
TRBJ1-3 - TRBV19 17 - TGTGCCAGTAGCCATAGGGGTCGGGAGAACACTGGAAACACCATATATTTT CASSHRGRENTGNTIYF
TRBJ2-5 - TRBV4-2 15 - TGTGCCAGCAGCCAAGAGGCTAGCGAACGAGAGACCCAGTACTTC CASSQEASERETQYF
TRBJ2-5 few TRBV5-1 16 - TGCGCCAGCAGCTTGGGGGGCGGCTCGTTCCAAGAGACCCAGTACTTC CASSLGGGSFQETQYF
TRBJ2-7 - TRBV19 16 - TGTGCCAGTAGTATAGAGGGTGGCTTTGGGCCCCTCGAGCAGTACTTC CASSIEGGFGPLEQYF
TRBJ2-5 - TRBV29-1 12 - TGCAGCGTTACCGACGACGGTGAGACCCAGTACTTC CSVTDDGETQYF
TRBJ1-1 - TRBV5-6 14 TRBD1 TGTGCCAGCAGCTTGACAGGGGCGAACACTGAAGCTTTCTTT CASSLTGANTEAFF
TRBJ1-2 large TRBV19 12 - TGTGCCAGTAGTAGGACGGGCTATGGCTACACCTTC CASSRTGYGYTF